This section outlines one T cell receptor (beta chain) sequence together with its context. How the authors handled the data: Reference gene primers were amplified, and this amplification served to estimate nucleated cell counts. Clones were sequenced by immunoSEQ multiplex PCR, and TCRdb holds only the in-frame ones, with some missing. V and J calls and clone size are as listed in that table; D and trimming were resolved from the DNA. The table has under 200,000 clones, 65% to 85% seen once. Trimming stripped 3 bases from V and 4 bases from J, with 9 bases between. This CDR3 region has 13 residues. The germline CDR1 and CDR2 sequences are SQVTM and ANQGSEA. The data stem from a study of blood T cell repertoires in COVID-19. Study background: Sites in the United States, Italy and Spain provided acute and convalescent COVID-19 samples. Sources were T cells, B-cell-depleted T cells, or PBMCs; the material itself was cDNA or gDNA.

Sequenced material: peripheral blood. The sequence was collected from a woman of 80 years or more with active or convalescent COVID-19. V gene TRBV29-1 combines with J gene TRBJ2-2; D possibly corresponds to TRBD2 (5 bases). CDR3 nucleotides: TGCAGCGTTGACGGGGAGAGCACCGGGGAGCTGTTTTTT. It is translated as CSVDGESTGELFF.